These 20 T cell receptor beta chains were sequenced from one sample in a study of molecular identifiers for immune sequencing clone quantification. TCRdb reanalysed the PCR reads using MiXCR and keeps one entry per CDR3 protein. The data hold about 320,000 distinct CDR3 sequences, with around a fifth observed a single time. The sequencing input was naive CD8+ T cells from blood, with Jurkat cell RNA spiked in. As to subset: FACS-sorted CD8+CD4-CCR7+CD45RA+ naive T cells. The receptors derive from a human donor in good health. Some libraries in this study had Jurkat cell RNA spiked in.

The sample holds one count of this clonotype. A read error is the likely source, as a far larger clone sits one nucleotide away. V and J are TRBV2 and TRBJ2-1; D not certain. Germline V gene lookup returns CDR1 SNHLY and CDR2 FYNNEI. The V and J ends lost 8 bases and 4 bases respectively, with 6 bases between them. The CDR3 has 11 amino acids. The CDR3 bases are TGTGCCAGCGGAGAGTACAATGAGCAGTTCTTC. Translation gives CASGEYNEQFF.

In regard to this clonotype: This could be a read error, since a much larger clone is one nucleotide away. The chain combines TRBV6-1 with TRBJ2-3; possibly TRBD1 for D (6 bases). Germline CDR1 and CDR2: MNHNS and SASEGT. The CDR3 has 15 residues. DNA of the CDR3: TGTGCCAGCAGCGGGACACTGGTAATCACAGATGCGCAGTATTTT. Protein sequence: CASSGTLVITDAQYF.

This chain links TRBV2 with TRBJ2-7, with a weak D call TRBD2 (5 bases). V was cut by 8 bases and J by 1 base, with 21 bases left in between. CDR1 SNHLY and CDR2 FYNNEI come from the germline V gene. The CDR3 contains 16 residues. CDR3 sequence: CASAPGSVAPSYEQYF. Written as DNA, the CDR3 is TGTGCCAGCGCACCGGGTAGCGTGGCCCCGTCCTACGAGCAGTACTTC.

The V call is TRBV4-1, the J call TRBJ1-1, with a tentative D call TRBD1 (5 bases). Looked up from germline, CDR1 is MGHRA and CDR2 is YSYEKL. The CDR3 runs 15 residues. Deletions cut 4 bases from V and 8 bases from J, with 20 bases between. CDR3 protein: CASSRIKGTKEEAFF. For the CDR3, the DNA is TGCGCCAGCAGCCGAATTAAGGGGACGAAAGAAGAAGCTTTCTTT.

This clonotype was seen once. A much larger clone differs by one base, so this may be a read error. CDR3 nucleotide sequence: TGTGCCAGCAGTCCCACCATGACCTGGGAAATGCCCCGGCATTTT. Its protein is CASSPTMTWEMPRHF. The chain employs TRBV6-5 and TRBJ1-5; D call uncertain. Germline lookup yields CDR1 MNHEY and CDR2 SVGAGI. The CDR3 has 15 amino acids.

J is TRBJ2-7 and V is TRBV19, with D hard to call. V lost 1 base and J lost 5, with 15 bases in between. This CDR3 is 15 amino acids long. The germline CDR1 and CDR2 sequences are LNHDA and SQIVND (reference sequence). The CDR3 DNA reads as TGTGCCAGTAGTATAGTGATAGGGTACGATAACGAGCAGTACTTC. It yields the protein CASSIVIGYDNEQYF.

Ten or more counts support this clonotype. The chain joins TRBV2 to TRBJ2-7, with 7 bases fitting TRBD1. V dropped 7 bases and J dropped 3; count of bases not matched to a gene: 9. This CDR3 is built from 14 residues. Germline CDR1 reads SNHLY; CDR2 reads FYNNEI. In nucleotides, the CDR3 is TGTGCCAGCACCGCGAGGGACAGCCTCTACGAGCAGTACTTC. Its translation is CASTARDSLYEQYF.

This clonotype has a count of ten or more. The genes are TRBV4-1 and TRBJ2-5; 7 nucleotides line up with TRBD2. This CDR3 has 16 amino acids. Germline loops: CDR1 MGHRA, CDR2 YSYEKL. With V trimmed by 0 bases and J by 1 base, 5 bases remained unmatched. CDR3 coding DNA: TGCGCCAGCAGCCAAGAGCGGGGGAGCTCCCAAGAGACCCAGTACTTC. Translation gives CASSQERGSSQETQYF.

The chain uses TRBV4-3 and TRBJ2-2; no reliable D call. Trimming shortened V by 1 base and J by 5 bases, and 8 bases separated the two germline ends. The CDR3 runs to 14 residues. Germline CDR1 is LGHNA and CDR2 is YSLEER. The CDR3 DNA sequence: TGCGCCAGCAGCCAAGTTGTAGGGACCGGGGAGCTGTTTTTT. Translation: CASSQVVGTGELFF.

This clonotype was found many times. V usage is TRBV27 and J usage is TRBJ2-3; D gene ambiguous. The CDR3 totals 13 residues. V lost 4 bases to trimming and J lost 0 bases, with 5 bases between them. CDR1 and CDR2 from the germline V gene are MNHEY and SMNVEV (reference sequence). The CDR3: CASSWSSTDTQYF. CDR3 nucleotides: TGTGCCAGCAGTTGGTCTAGCACAGATACGCAGTATTTT.

The chain is built from TRBV29-1 and TRBJ2-2; possible D gene TRBD2, 5 bases. CDR3 length equals 12 residues. V was pared by 8 bases and J by 6 bases, with 13 bases between. Looked up from germline, CDR1 is SQVTM and CDR2 is ANQGSEA. CDR3 sequence (DNA): TGCAGCATTGTCGGGGTAGCCGGGGAGCTGTTTTTT. Its translation: CSIVGVAGELFF.

On this clonotype: At one boundary the junction diverges from the germline segment, which might be a read error. CDR3 bases: TGCAGTGCTAGTGCAGGGGCTTATAGCAATCAGCCCCGGCATTTT. Its protein is CSASAGAYSNQPRHF. The chain couples TRBV20-1 to TRBJ1-5, with a possible D match to TRBD1 (6 bases). The CDR3 loop spans 15 amino acids. Per germline, CDR1 DFQATT and CDR2 SNEGSKA (reference sequence).

The sample holds many counts of this clonotype. This chain uses TRBV20-1 with TRBJ1-1, with D maybe TRBD1 (6 bases). CDR3 length: 14 amino acids. Germline V gene lookup returns CDR1 DFQATT and CDR2 SNEGSKA (reference sequence). The CDR3 sequence: CSVGHRDQRAEAFF. Written as DNA, the CDR3 is TGCAGCGTAGGGCACAGGGATCAGCGGGCTGAAGCTTTCTTT.

The chain carries TRBV28 and TRBJ2-1; no clear D. The V end lost 3 bases, the J end lost 1 base, and 10 bases lay between the germline ends. The CDR3 has 15 residues. Germline-derived CDR1 and CDR2 are MDHEN and SYDVKM. This CDR3 is CASSFVRRSYNEQFF. CDR3 bases: TGTGCCAGCAGTTTCGTCCGAAGATCCTACAATGAGCAGTTCTTC.

This clonotype has only a few counts. The chain is built from TRBV29-1 and TRBJ2-3; no clear D. Trimming took 0 bases from V and 3 from J, leaving 10 bases between them. CDR3 length: 14 residues. Germline CDR1 SQVTM, CDR2 ANQGSEA. CDR3 DNA: TGCAGCGTTGAAGACCTGGGAAATACAGATACGCAGTATTTT. Its protein is CSVEDLGNTDTQYF.

This clonotype came up once. A much larger clone is a single base away; this may be a read error. The chain uses TRBV6-5 and TRBJ2-5; no reliable D call. This CDR3 comprises 13 residues. Germline CDR1 is MNHEY and CDR2 is SVGAGI. CDR3 residues: CASSYRPSEAQYF. Written as DNA, the CDR3 is TGTGCCAGCAGTTACCGACCGTCAGAGGCCCAGTACTTC.

This clonotype was recorded at least ten times. This rearrangement joins TRBV14 to TRBJ2-6, with a tentative D call TRBD1 (5 bases). This CDR3 is 18 amino acids long. Looked up from germline, CDR1 is SGHDN and CDR2 is FVKESK. V was clipped by 4 bases and J by 0 bases, with 16 bases between them. This chain's CDR3 is CASSPRSGHPSGANVLTF. The CDR3 DNA sequence: TGTGCCAGCAGCCCCAGGTCAGGGCATCCCTCTGGGGCCAACGTCCTGACTTTC.

Details on this clonotype: With a much larger clone just one base away, this may be a read error. The rearrangement joins TRBV6-2 or TRBV6-3 to TRBJ1-6; no clear D. CDR1 is MNHEY and CDR2 is SVGEGT in the germline V gene. The CDR3 sequence is 12 residues long. Trimming took off 6 bases at V and 8 bases at J, with 8 bases between the two ends. The CDR3 sequence is CASRRADSPLHF. The DNA of the CDR3 is TGTGCCAGCAGGAGGGCGGATTCACCCCTCCACTTT.

For this clonotype: A read error is possible here, since a much larger clone lies one base away. V is TRBV6-1 and J is TRBJ2-6, with a tentative D call TRBD1 (7 bases). The V end lost 8 bases, the J end lost 1 base, and 15 bases lay between the germline ends. From germline, CDR1 is MNHNS and CDR2 SASEGT. The CDR3 consists of 16 residues. The CDR3 reads CASGEDRWSGANVLTF. Written as DNA, the CDR3 is TGTGCCAGCGGGGAGGACAGGTGGTCTGGGGCCAACGTCCTGACTTTC.

This clonotype was seen a single time. A much more abundant neighbour one base away suggests this may be a read error. The chain recombines TRBV28 with TRBJ1-2, with 7 bases fitting TRBD1. The J segment lost 3 bases and the V segment lost 8 bases, leaving 12 bases of the junction unmatched. The CDR3 length is 15 residues. Germline V gene sequence: CDR1 MDHEN, CDR2 SYDVKM. CDR3 DNA: TGTGCCAGCCCCGACCCGACAGGGTCCGACTATGGCTACACCTTC. Protein sequence: CASPDPTGSDYGYTF.